The 20 T cell receptor beta chains below all came from one sample that was sequenced in a study of T cells after posttransplantation cyclophosphamide. TCRdb's copy holds only in-frame clones and misses some; the assay was immunoSEQ multiplex PCR. The data contain 30,000 to 40,000 clones, about 90% of them seen just once; the ten biggest clones take up 14% to 15%. Sequencing was done on a sample of PBMCs. The receptors stem from a woman between 35 and 50 years old with a blood cancer, CMV-positive, and with a related stem cell donor.

The V call is TRBV4-1, the J call TRBJ2-3, with no clear D. Germline assignment: CDR1 MGHRA and CDR2 YSYEKL. The CDR3 is made up of 13 amino acids. V dropped 1 base and J dropped 6 bases, with 8 bases sitting between them. CDR3 region: CASSQALRDTQYF. The DNA for the CDR3 is TGCGCCAGCAGCCAAGCCCTCCGGGATACGCAGTATTTT.

This chain connects TRBV11-2 to TRBJ2-3, with unresolved D. V lost 5 bases to trimming and J lost 5 bases, with 8 bases between them. CDR3 length equals 12 residues. Germline CDR1 reads SGHAT; CDR2 reads FQNNGV. CDR3 sequence (DNA): TGTGCCAGCAGCAAGCGACGAGATACGCAGTATTTT. Translated, it gives CASSKRRDTQYF.

The chain has TRBV5-1 and TRBJ2-5, with 10 bases aligning to TRBD1. The end of the DNA is better explained by TRBJ2-7, so the J call may be wrong. The length of the CDR3 is 14 residues. Per the germline V gene, CDR1 is SGHRS and CDR2 is YFSETQ. CDR3 in DNA: TGCGCCAGCAGCTTGGGACAGGGGGCAAACGAGCAGTACTTC. The encoded protein is CASSLGQGANEQYF.

This chain links TRBV27 with TRBJ2-7; the match to TRBD1 covers 7 bases. V was pared by 6 bases and J by 2 bases, with 7 bases of the junction left unmatched. Per germline, CDR1 MNHEY and CDR2 SMNVEV (reference sequence). The CDR3 has 14 residues. The CDR3 nucleotides read TGTGCCAGCAGCAGCCGGGACAGCCCCTACGAGCAGTACTTC. Encoded protein: CASSSRDSPYEQYF.

V usage is TRBV28 and J usage is TRBJ2-2, with 8 positions matching TRBD2. V shed 6 bases and J 4 bases; nucleotides not matched to a gene: 10. This CDR3 contains 16 residues. Germline V lookup: CDR1 MDHEN, CDR2 SYDVKM. This CDR3 is CASSLGLAGITGELFF. The DNA of the CDR3 is TGTGCCAGCAGCCTCGGACTAGCAGGGATCACCGGGGAGCTGTTTTTT.

This clone was seen only a few times. The V and J genes are TRBV19 and TRBJ1-1; D remains ambiguous. The CDR3 sequence is 13 residues long. CDR1 LNHDA and CDR2 SQIVND come from the germline V gene (reference sequence). The V and J ends lost 11 bases and 2 bases respectively, with 15 bases between them. CDR3 protein: CAATSWANTEAFF. The CDR3 DNA reads as TGTGCCGCTACATCGTGGGCCAACACTGAAGCTTTCTTT.

This chain joins TRBV9 and TRBJ2-3; no clear D gene. The V gene's germline CDR1 is SGDLS and CDR2 YYNGEE. The CDR3 contains 15 residues. V was shortened by 0 bases and J by 1 base, with 9 bases between the two germline ends. This CDR3 reads CASSVGSLGTDTQYF. As DNA, the CDR3 is TGTGCCAGCAGCGTAGGTTCCCTCGGCACAGATACGCAGTATTTT.

This clone was found a few times. The chain employs TRBV5-4 and TRBJ2-3; D perhaps matches TRBD1 (6 bases). The CDR3 loop spans 16 amino acids. V lost 4 bases and J lost 5, with 20 bases in between. Germline CDR1 and CDR2: SGHNT and YYREEE (reference sequence). This CDR3 reads CASSPTYSKGGDTQYF. In DNA, the CDR3 is TGTGCCAGCAGCCCAACCTACAGTAAAGGGGGAGATACGCAGTATTTT.

J is TRBJ2-2 and V is TRBV9, with D maybe TRBD1 (6 bases). Germline assignment: CDR1 SGDLS and CDR2 YYNGEE. The CDR3 length is 16 residues. Trimming shortened V by 0 bases and J by 5 bases, and 14 bases separated the two germline ends. The CDR3: CASSVEDSPFTGELFF. CDR3 sequence (DNA): TGTGCCAGCAGCGTAGAGGACAGCCCTTTTACCGGGGAGCTGTTTTTT.

This chain links TRBV9 with TRBJ2-5; maybe TRBD1 (5 bases). Looked up from germline, CDR1 is SGDLS and CDR2 is YYNGEE. This CDR3 contains 13 residues. V was shortened by 4 bases and J by 9 bases, with 16 bases between the two germline ends. As DNA, the CDR3 is TGTGCCAGCAGCCCCTCAGCGCAAGGGGCCCAGTACTTC. As protein: CASSPSAQGAQYF. Variable domain in full (rest from reference TRBV9 and TRBJ2-5): DSGVTQTPKHLITATGQRVTLRCSPRSGDLSVYWYQQSLDQGLQFLIQYYNGEERAKGNILERFSAQQFPDLHSELNLSSLELGDSALYFCASSPSAQGAQYFGPGTRLLVL.

The chain uses TRBV7-9 and TRBJ1-6, with D possibly being TRBD1 (5 bases). Germline V gene sequence: CDR1 SEHNR, CDR2 FQNEAQ (reference sequence). The length of the CDR3 is 16 residues. V lost 5 bases to trimming and J lost 6 bases, with 17 bases between them. CDR3 sequence reads: CASSPLFGGTNSPLHF. CDR3 nucleotides: TGTGCCAGCAGCCCTTTGTTCGGGGGGACTAATTCACCCCTCCACTTT.

The chain is built from TRBV23-1 and TRBJ1-5; 7 bases are shared with TRBD1. TRBV23-1 is placed among ORFs of uncertain function. The CDR3 spans 15 residues. V lost 1 base, J lost 7 bases, and 7 bases stayed unmatched. The DNA of the CDR3 is TGCGCCAGCAGTCAATTGGGACAGTTCGGACAGCCCCAGCATTTT. It translates to CASSQLGQFGQPQHF.

The V gene is TRBV5-1, the J gene TRBJ2-7; D gene uncertain. The V gene lost 2 bases and the J gene lost 3 bases, with 6 bases spanning the gap. The CDR3 is 12 residues long. Germline values: CDR1 SGHRS, CDR2 YFSETQ. CDR3 in amino acids: CASSFPGYEQYF. Here the CDR3 DNA reads TGCGCCAGCAGCTTTCCCGGCTACGAGCAGTACTTC.

The chain combines TRBV5-1 with TRBJ1-1, with 12 nucleotides matching TRBD1. This CDR3 has 16 residues. V was pared by 4 bases and J by 3 bases, with 7 bases of the junction left unmatched. Looked up from germline, CDR1 is SGHRS and CDR2 is YFSETQ. The CDR3 spells CASSRGTGGAYTEAFF. In DNA, the CDR3 is TGCGCCAGCAGCAGAGGGACAGGGGGCGCGTACACTGAAGCTTTCTTT.

The J gene is TRBJ2-5, the V gene TRBV5-1; the match to TRBD1 covers 7 bases. Germline CDR1 SGHRS, CDR2 YFSETQ. The V and J ends lost 5 bases and 1 base, in that order; junction bases with no gene match: 2. CDR3 length equals 13 residues. CDR3 residues: CASRGTAQETQYF. The CDR3 DNA sequence: TGCGCCAGCAGGGGGACAGCCCAAGAGACCCAGTACTTC.

The chain is built from TRBV19 and TRBJ1-5; a weak D match, TRBD1 (6 bases). Per the germline V gene, CDR1 is LNHDA and CDR2 is SQIVND (reference sequence). The CDR3 runs 15 residues. V dropped 7 bases and J dropped 0 bases, with 13 bases sitting between them. The DNA for the CDR3 is TGTGCCAGTATGACAGGCGACTATAGCAATCAGCCCCAGCATTTT. Amino acid sequence: CASMTGDYSNQPQHF.

The rearrangement joins TRBV6-5 to TRBJ2-7, with 9 bases aligning to TRBD2. Germline V CDR1 and CDR2: MNHEY, SVGAGI. The CDR3 covers 14 residues. V was clipped by 4 bases and J by 1 base; unmatched bases: 2. The CDR3 loop reads CASSLAGASYEQYF. CDR3 DNA: TGTGCCAGCAGTTTAGCGGGGGCGTCCTACGAGCAGTACTTC.

This clone was counted once. V usage is TRBV2 and J usage is TRBJ1-1; weak D call: TRBD1 (5 bases). V shed 3 bases and J shed 4 bases, with 12 bases lying between them. From germline, CDR1 is SNHLY and CDR2 FYNNEI. The CDR3 covers 14 residues. The CDR3 loop reads CASSDQGFTTEAFF. The CDR3, as DNA: TGTGCCAGCAGTGATCAGGGATTTACCACTGAAGCTTTCTTT. Full variable domain (missing parts from reference TRBV2 and TRBJ1-1): EPEVTQTPSHQVTQMGQEVILRCVPISNHLYFYWYRQILGQKVEFLVSFYNNEISEKSEIFDDQFSVERPDGSNFTLKIRSTKLEDSAMYFCASSDQGFTTEAFFGQGTRLTVV.

This rearrangement joins TRBV5-4 to TRBJ2-7, with D possibly being TRBD2 (5 bases). Germline values: CDR1 SGHNT, CDR2 YYREEE (reference sequence). The V and J ends lost 6 bases and 2 bases respectively, with 15 bases between them. The CDR3 length is 14 residues. CDR3 bases: TGTGCCAGCAAGGCTGGACTTACGGCCTACGAGCAGTACTTC. It translates to CASKAGLTAYEQYF.

The rearrangement joins TRBV2 to TRBJ2-5; 8 nucleotides match TRBD1. Germline lookup yields CDR1 SNHLY and CDR2 FYNNEI. This CDR3 has 13 residues. Trimming cost V 6 bases and J 2 bases; bases outside gene matches: 2. The CDR3 bases are TGTGCCAGCAGAGGGACAGGACAAGAGACCCAGTACTTC. Translated: CASRGTGQETQYF.